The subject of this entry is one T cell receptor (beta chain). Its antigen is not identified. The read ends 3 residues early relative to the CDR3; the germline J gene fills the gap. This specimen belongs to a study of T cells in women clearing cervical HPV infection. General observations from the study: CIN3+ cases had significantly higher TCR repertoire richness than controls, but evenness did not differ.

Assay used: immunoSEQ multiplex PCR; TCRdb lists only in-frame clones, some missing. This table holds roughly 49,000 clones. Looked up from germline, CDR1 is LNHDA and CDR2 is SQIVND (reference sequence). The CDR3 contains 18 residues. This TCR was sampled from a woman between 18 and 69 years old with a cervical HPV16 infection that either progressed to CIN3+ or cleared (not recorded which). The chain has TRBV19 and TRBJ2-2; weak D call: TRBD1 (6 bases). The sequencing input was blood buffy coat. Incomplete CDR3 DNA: TGTGCCAGTAGTATAGCCAAGGGGGAAAAGGCTGGGGCCAACGTG. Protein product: CASSIAKGEKAGANV. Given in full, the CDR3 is CASSIAKGEKAGANVLFF.